The 24 T cell receptor beta chains in this list originate from one sample, sequenced in a study of T-cell reconstitution after alpha-beta-depleted transplantation in children (TCRdb year 2016). Libraries came from PCR. Sequenced using an Illumina HiSeq 2500. TCR library preparation used molecular barcoding, with unique molecular identifiers applied to normalize quantification of the TCRbeta repertoire. Starting from the raw public reads, TCRdb applied fastp trimming at Q25, assembled clones with MiXCR and retained in-frame beta chains. Each entry merges the rows of one CDR3 protein and shows their most common DNA and genes. Counted in this sample were around 370,000 distinct CDR3 sequences; around 10% of them appeared once. The ten largest clones add up to 2% to 2.5% of the sample. Specimen: PBMCs from the stem cell graft donor, collected from the stem cell graft. These receptor sequences come from a human donor who donated a stem cell graft to a child with acute lymphoblastic leukemia.

The chain employs TRBV3-1 and TRBJ2-1; no definite D call. Germline CDR1 and CDR2: LGHDT and YNNKEL (reference sequence). CDR3 length equals 16 residues. The germline V and J ends were trimmed by 0 bases and 5 bases, with 14 bases remaining between them. CDR3 in amino acids: CASSQDSGPYNNEQFF. The CDR3 DNA reads TGTGCCAGCAGCCAAGACTCCGGTCCATACAACAATGAGCAGTTCTTC.

This clonotype was counted at least ten times. The rearrangement links TRBV28 to TRBJ2-3; D is undetermined. The CDR3 has 15 amino acids. V lost 5 bases to trimming and J lost 2 bases, with 14 bases between them. Germline values: CDR1 MDHEN, CDR2 SYDVKM. The CDR3 is CASSQRADLTDTQYF. CDR3 coding DNA: TGTGCCAGCAGTCAAAGGGCGGACCTCACAGATACGCAGTATTTT.

This clonotype was detected ten times or more. J is TRBJ2-2 and V is TRBV29-1, with D hard to call. The V gene's germline CDR1 is SQVTM and CDR2 ANQGSEA. The V end lost 5 bases, the J end lost 5 bases, and 9 bases lay between the germline ends. The CDR3 consists of 12 residues. CDR3: CSVQSWTGELFF. The CDR3 DNA reads as TGCAGCGTTCAATCGTGGACCGGGGAGCTGTTTTTT.

The table lists this clonotype with many counts. The chain employs TRBV12-3 or TRBV12-4 and TRBJ2-1; D remains unclear. The CDR3 runs to 17 residues. Trimming removed 3 bases from V and 0 bases from J, with 15 bases in between. The CDR3: CASSFSLAESSYNEQFF. Here the CDR3 DNA reads TGTGCCAGCAGTTTCAGCTTGGCGGAGAGCTCCTACAATGAGCAGTTCTTC.

The chain combines TRBV5-1 with TRBJ2-5, with TRBD1 matching over 8 bases. CDR3 length: 13 amino acids. Germline V gene data show CDR1 as SGHRS and CDR2 as YFSETQ. J lost 4 bases, V lost 4 bases, and 3 bases had no gene match. CDR3 coding DNA: TGCGCCAGCAGCCCGGACAGGGTAGAGACCCAGTACTTC. Translated: CASSPDRVETQYF.

This clonotype showed up many times. The chain joins TRBV10-2 to TRBJ2-5; 8 bases are a match to TRBD2. Germline loops: CDR1 WSHSY, CDR2 SAAADI. The CDR3 covers 14 residues. The ends lost 2 bases at V and 1 base at J; junction bases unmatched: 0. The CDR3, as DNA: TGCGCCAGCAGTGAGACTAGCGGCCAAGAGACCCAGTACTTC. This translates into CASSETSGQETQYF.

The chain combines TRBV29-1 with TRBJ2-6, with D uncertain. In germline, CDR1 is SQVTM, CDR2 ANQGSEA. The CDR3 has 14 residues. The V gene lost 6 bases and the J gene lost 0 bases, with 9 bases spanning the gap. CDR3 sequence (DNA): TGCAGCGTCCTTTCTAACTCTGGGGCCAACGTCCTGACTTTC. Residues: CSVLSNSGANVLTF.

This clonotype was counted between two and nine times. The rearrangement joins TRBV18 to TRBJ2-2; 11 nucleotides line up with TRBD2. Germline V gene sequence: CDR1 KGHSH, CDR2 LQKENI. The length of the CDR3 is 16 residues. J gave up 3 bases and V 2 bases, and 2 bases lay outside the gene matches. The DNA of the CDR3 is TGTGCCAGCTCACCAACTAGCGGGAGAGACACCGGGGAGCTGTTTTTT. Protein: CASSPTSGRDTGELFF.

The V gene is TRBV7-9, the J gene TRBJ1-1, with D uncertain. The CDR3 runs 12 residues. The germline V and J ends were trimmed by 5 bases and 11 bases, with 15 bases remaining between them. From germline, CDR1 is SEHNR and CDR2 FQNEAQ (reference sequence). The CDR3 loop reads CASSPEGSLAFF. DNA for the CDR3: TGTGCCAGCAGCCCAGAAGGGTCTCTGGCTTTCTTT.

This clonotype has more than one count but fewer than ten. J is TRBJ1-5 and V is TRBV4-2; perhaps TRBD1 as D (6 bases). Germline V CDR1 and CDR2: LGHNA, YNFKEQ. This CDR3 region has 15 residues. V lost 1 base, J lost 2 bases, and 9 bases lay in between. The CDR3 loop is CASSQAGQRNQPQHF. The CDR3 bases are TGTGCCAGCAGCCAAGCCGGACAGCGCAATCAGCCCCAGCATTTT.

The rearrangement joins TRBV29-1 to TRBJ2-3; possibly TRBD1 or TRBD2 for D (7 bases each). CDR1 is SQVTM, CDR2 ANQGSEA, per germline. V dropped 8 bases and J dropped 2 bases, with 17 bases sitting between them. This CDR3 spans 14 amino acids. For the CDR3, the DNA is TGCAGCACAACAGGGGAGGGGATCACAGATACGCAGTATTTT. Protein: CSTTGEGITDTQYF.

This clonotype was observed at least ten times. The rearrangement joins TRBV12-3 or TRBV12-4 to TRBJ2-4, with 7 bases aligning to TRBD2. The CDR3 totals 14 residues. V dropped 7 bases and J dropped 3; count of bases not matched to a gene: 6. In DNA form, the CDR3 reads TGTGCCAGCACTGAAGCGGGGTTCAAAAACATTCAGTACTTC. This gives the protein CASTEAGFKNIQYF.

CDR3 sequence reads: CASSFAPGLAGGHEQYF. The CDR3 DNA sequence: TGTGCCAGCAGCTTCGCGCCGGGACTAGCGGGAGGTCACGAGCAGTACTTC. V is TRBV7-9 and J is TRBJ2-7, with 15 bases that match TRBD2. Germline values: CDR1 SEHNR, CDR2 FQNEAQ (reference sequence). The CDR3 sequence is 17 residues long. V shed 3 bases, J shed 5 bases, and the junction held 8 bases outside the gene matches.

The CDR3: CASSLRDTNTGELFF. Here the CDR3 DNA reads TGTGCCAGCAGCTTGCGGGACACAAACACCGGGGAGCTGTTTTTT. The chain combines TRBV7-3 with TRBJ2-2; D assignment may be TRBD1 or TRBD2 (6 bases each). The CDR3 totals 15 residues. Trimming shortened V by 3 bases and J by 2 bases, and 10 bases separated the two germline ends. Germline CDR1 is SGHTA and CDR2 is FQGTGA.

This clonotype was recorded a few times. The J gene is TRBJ2-2, the V gene TRBV20-1; D is perhaps TRBD2 (5 bases). The CDR3 has 13 residues. Germline V lookup: CDR1 DFQATT, CDR2 SNEGSKA (reference sequence). V dropped 6 bases and J dropped 5 bases, with 13 bases sitting between them. This CDR3 is CSAPVSGTGELFF. The CDR3 nucleotides are TGCAGTGCACCAGTTTCGGGGACCGGGGAGCTGTTTTTT.

This clonotype was seen a few times. This chain uses TRBV4-1 with TRBJ2-5; no clear D gene. CDR1 MGHRA and CDR2 YSYEKL come from the germline V gene. The V end was cut by 0 bases, the J end by 4 bases, with 9 bases between. The CDR3 extends over 14 amino acids. For the CDR3, the DNA is TGCGCCAGCAGCCAAGAAGGATTCGGAGAGACCCAGTACTTC. Encoded protein: CASSQEGFGETQYF.

The gene calls are TRBV7-3 and TRBJ2-5; 7 nucleotides match TRBD1. CDR1 SGHTA and CDR2 FQGTGA come from the germline V gene. The CDR3 contains 16 residues. J gave up 3 bases and V 5 bases, and 12 bases lay outside the gene matches. CDR3 protein: CASSPAGAGGEETQYF. The CDR3 DNA reads as TGTGCCAGCAGCCCCGCCGGGGCAGGGGGTGAAGAGACCCAGTACTTC.

This clonotype turned up a few times. The chain is built from TRBV5-1 and TRBJ2-7; 9 bases match TRBD1. Per the germline V gene, CDR1 is SGHRS and CDR2 is YFSETQ. The V and J ends lost 4 bases and 3 bases, in that order; junction bases with no gene match: 8. This CDR3 has 15 residues. The CDR3 loop is CASSRLGGQGYEQYF. The CDR3 bases are TGCGCCAGCAGCCGATTGGGGGGACAGGGCTACGAGCAGTACTTC. Full variable domain (outside the CDR3, taken from reference TRBV5-1 and TRBJ2-7): KAGVTQTPRYLIKTRGQQVTLSCSPISGHRSVSWYQQTPGQGLQFLFEYFSETQRNKGNFPGRFSGRQFSNSRSEMNVSTLELGDSALYLCASSRLGGQGYEQYFGPGTRLTVT.

This clonotype has ten or more counts. The chain joins TRBV20-1 to TRBJ2-1; 10 bases line up with TRBD2. Trimming took 6 bases from V and 0 from J; bases not matched to a gene: 14. CDR3 length: 18 residues. Per the germline V gene, CDR1 is DFQATT and CDR2 is SNEGSKA (reference sequence). The CDR3 DNA reads as TGCAGTGCGCTGAAGCGGGAGGGCCTAAAAGGCTCCTACAATGAGCAGTTCTTC. This encodes CSALKREGLKGSYNEQFF.

This sequence joins TRBV30 and TRBJ2-1, with 11 bases matching TRBD2. CDR3 length: 17 residues. V lost 3 bases and J lost 8; bases outside the gene matches: 15. Germline V gene lookup returns CDR1 GTSNPN and CDR2 SVGIG (reference sequence). The CDR3, as DNA: TGTGCCTGGAGCGAGACTAGCGGGATGGCAGTAATGGATGAGCAGTTCTTC. Protein: CAWSETSGMAVMDEQFF.

V and J are TRBV29-1 and TRBJ2-2; D perhaps matches TRBD1 (7 bases). Trimming cost V 7 bases and J 7 bases, with 16 bases left between them. The CDR3 is 13 amino acids. Germline V gene lookup returns CDR1 SQVTM and CDR2 ANQGSEA. The DNA for the CDR3 is TGCAGCGCCCGAAGGGGGCGGGGCGGGGAGCTGTTTTTT. Residues: CSARRGRGGELFF.

This clonotype was detected ten times or more. The chain links TRBV5-5 to TRBJ2-3; TRBD2 matches at 8 bases. CDR1 is SGHKS and CDR2 is YYEKEE in the germline V gene (reference sequence). With 1 base clipped from V and 3 bases from J, the junction kept 4 bases outside the gene matches. The CDR3 totals 15 residues. The CDR3 reads CASSLPSGSTDTQYF. The CDR3 region has the DNA TGTGCCAGCAGCTTGCCCAGCGGGAGTACAGATACGCAGTATTTT.

The chain couples TRBV20-1 to TRBJ2-3; 16 bases map to TRBD2. The CDR3 length is 17 residues. The junction had 9 bases not matched to a gene; V was cut back by 5 bases and J by 4 bases. Looked up from germline, CDR1 is DFQATT and CDR2 is SNEGSKA (reference sequence). CDR3 DNA: TGCAGTGCTGCTTCCGGGACTAGCGGGAGGGCCGCAGATACGCAGTATTTT. It is translated as CSAASGTSGRAADTQYF.

The table lists this clonotype with a few counts. V is TRBV4-1 and J is TRBJ2-6, with D possibly matching TRBD2 (7 bases). The V gene's germline CDR1 is MGHRA and CDR2 YSYEKL. Trimming removed 0 bases at V and 1 base at J, with 16 bases between. The CDR3 is 19 amino acids. CDR3 DNA: TGCGCCAGCAGCCAAGATAGGGAGGGGGTGCTGTCTGGGGCCAACGTCCTGACTTTC. This codes for CASSQDREGVLSGANVLTF.